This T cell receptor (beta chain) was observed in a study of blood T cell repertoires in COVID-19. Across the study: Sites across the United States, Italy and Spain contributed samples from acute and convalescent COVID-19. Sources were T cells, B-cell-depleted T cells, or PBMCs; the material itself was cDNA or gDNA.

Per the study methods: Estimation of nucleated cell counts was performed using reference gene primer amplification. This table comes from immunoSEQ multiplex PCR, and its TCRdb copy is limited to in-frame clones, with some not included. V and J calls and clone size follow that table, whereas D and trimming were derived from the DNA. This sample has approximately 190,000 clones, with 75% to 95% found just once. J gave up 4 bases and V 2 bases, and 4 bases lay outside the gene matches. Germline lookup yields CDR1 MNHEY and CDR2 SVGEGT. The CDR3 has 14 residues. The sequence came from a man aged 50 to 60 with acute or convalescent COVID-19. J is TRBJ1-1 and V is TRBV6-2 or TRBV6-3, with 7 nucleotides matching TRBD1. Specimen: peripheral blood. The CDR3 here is CASSYEAGGTEAFF. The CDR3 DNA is TGTGCCAGCAGTTACGAGGCAGGGGGCACTGAAGCTTTCTTT.